The clone carrying this T cell receptor beta chain has only one observation. Its specificity is unknown. V lost 4 bases and J lost 3, with 10 bases in between. Germline V gene sequence: CDR1 SGHNT, CDR2 YYREEE (reference sequence). The CDR3 has 13 amino acids. The PCR ran on 60 Vbeta and 13 Jbeta primers. The method was immunoSEQ multiplex PCR; TCRdb's version includes in-frame clones alone and lacks a portion of them. The repertoire has roughly 180,000 clones, 80% of them found once; the top ten carry approximately 1.3%. These data originate in a study of cytomegalovirus exposure and HLA in healthy donors. Study-wide results and limits: For TCR beta chains, V- and J-gene trimming was later linked to a missense DCLRE1C variant. Sequence variants that were highly shared formed a cluster that was likely a sequencing artifact.

The sample comprised PBMCs. This clonotype was obtained from a man aged 25 to 40 in good health and CMV-seronegative. This sequence joins TRBV5-4 and TRBJ2-5; tentatively, D is TRBD2 (6 bases). The CDR3: CASSPGLKETQYF. CDR3 DNA sequence: TGTGCCAGCAGCCCGGGACTGAAAGAGACCCAGTACTTC.